This section outlines one T cell receptor (beta chain) sequence together with its context. Its target antigen remains unknown. Per-nucleotide qualities are absent, and no much larger clonotype sits a single base away. Each collaborating institution followed its own protocols to collect whole blood in K2EDTA tubes. Collaborator samples were shipped for TCRbeta analysis as frozen whole blood, isolated PBMCs, or DNA extracted from either sample type. This record comes from a study of blood T cell repertoires in COVID-19 (dated by TCRdb to the early 2020s). Background on the whole study: Samples covering the acute and convalescent phases of COVID-19 were provided by collaborators in the United States, Italy and Spain. Deeply sampled blood TCRbeta repertoires from subjects exposed to, actively infected with, or recovered from COVID-19 were included in the dataset. HLA class I and class II types, where available, came from metadata supplied by the sample provider rather than from assay-based typing. The samples were drawn from two sources: the first 160 participants of the ongoing ImmuneRACE study, and 1,200 or so subjects contributed by 6 global collaborators. A freely available public database, intended as a resource for researchers studying the immune response to SARS-CoV-2, is where the repertoires were released. Sample metadata almost always included a de-identified subject ID, COVID-19 status, age in years and sex. The prospective study material was composed of cDNA or gDNA derived from T cells, B-cell-depleted T cells, or PBMCs. The study at large found these results: The amount of clinical and demographic metadata varied by source and participant and was provided uncurated.

The CDR3 holds 14 amino acids from the cysteine to the phenylalanine. The DNA shown is the 42-base CDR3, in frame from base 1. Between the V and J ends, shortened by 2 bases and 8 bases respectively, the junction contains 15 bases. CDR1 is given as SGHTA and CDR2 as FQGNSA, both from the germline V gene. TCRbeta CDR3 regions were amplified from genomic DNA by means of the immunoSEQ Assay, a bias-controlled multiplex PCR. On the study's bioinformatics: Within the assay, amplification of reference gene primers was used to estimate how many nucleated cells each sample contained. To quantify the absolute abundance of each unique TCRbeta CDR3 rearrangement, sequence reads were collapsed and filtered. For each sample, productive Simpson clonality was calculated as the square root of Simpson's diversity index over productive rearrangements. TCRdb took this table from immuneACCESS and kept in-frame rearrangements with V and J called. Such tables lack part of the clones; where checked against another copy, unresolved V genes explain under half of the gap, and the rest is unexplained. That table furnishes V, J and clone size, whereas the DNA furnished D and trimming. This sample holds over 65,000 clones; approximately 90% were observed only once. Of the sample, approximately 4.4% falls within the top ten clones.

The sequence derives from a man aged 50 or older with active COVID-19. The sequenced material came from peripheral blood. The chain is encoded by TRBV7-2 joined to TRBJ1-1, and possibly TRBD1, on 6 matching bases. The CDR3 amino acid sequence is: CASSLREGGAEAFF. In nucleotide form, the sequence is TGTGCCAGCAGCTTACGGGAAGGGGGGGCGGAAGCTTTCTTT. With the portions outside the CDR3 filled from the reference TRBV7-2 and TRBJ1-1 genes, the complete variable region becomes GAGVSQSPSNKVTEKGKDVELRCDPISGHTALYWYRQSLGQGLEFLIYFQGNSAPDKSGLPSDRFSAERTGGSVSTLTIQRTQQEDSAVYLCASSLREGGAEAFFGQGTRLTVV.